This record looks at one TCR beta chain sequence and its context. Its antigen is not identified. This specimen belongs to a study of monozygotic twins with cystic fibrosis. Study-wide context: Libraries were built from around 3 micrograms of fragmented DNA using about 15 PCR cycles. General study findings and limits: Age, concordance and disease severity did not associate with shared CDR3 numbers. V usage most resembled the co-twin in 13 of 16 pairs. Median Simpson clonality of about 0.01 suggested naive T cells predominated.

The V gene's germline CDR1 is SGHNT and CDR2 YYREEE (reference sequence). Trimming stripped 0 bases from V and 7 bases from J, with 14 bases between. The CDR3 extends over 14 amino acids. Here immunoSEQ multiplex PCR was the method, and the copy in TCRdb shows in-frame clones only, minus some. The table lists 15,000 to 20,000 clones, around 97% of them singletons. The sample taken for sequencing was blood. The TCR was taken from a woman under 40 with cystic fibrosis. The V call is TRBV5-4, the J call TRBJ2-7; no clear D. CDR3 residues: CASSLAPLGKEQYF. CDR3 nucleotides: TGTGCCAGCAGCTTGGCCCCTCTAGGAAAGGAGCAGTACTTC.